Listed below are T cell receptor beta chains from one sample, sequenced in a study of shared clonotypes between healthy human individuals. The table came from immunoSEQ multiplex PCR; TCRdb's copy has only in-frame clones and leaves some out. The sample yields about 510,000 clones, more than 65% seen once. The sequencing input was PBMCs. The receptors here all came from a woman aged 35 to 49 in good health. Some clones in this sample may be carry-over from other donors' samples. Each CDR3 is given with its conserved first and last residue. The D gene is left open where the match is weak. Rows may omit the clone size; those that give it use once, few, many or a size class.

>once|TRBD2|TRBJ2-1|TRBV18
CASSLGTSGSYNEQFF
TGTGCCAGCTCACTGGGGACTAGCGGTTCCTACAATGAGCAGTTCTTC
>few|NA|TRBJ2-2|TRBV21-1
CASSKGTAGTATGELFF
TGTGCCAGCAGCAAAGGGACGGCAGGTACGGCCACCGGGGAGCTGTTTTTT
>NA|NA|TRBJ2-1|TRBV6-1
CASTHDTSSYNEQFF
TGTGCCAGCACCCACGACACCAGCTCCTACAATGAGCAGTTCTTC
>NA|NA|TRBJ2-5|TRBV9
CASSISGLPRETQYF
TGTGCCAGCAGCATTTCCGGGCTCCCTCGAGAGACCCAGTACTTC
>NA|NA|TRBJ1-6|TRBV7-2
CASSLALGSPLHF
TGTGCCAGCAGCTTAGCGTTGGGATCACCCCTCCACTTT
>few|NA|TRBJ1-1|TRBV27
CASSLTWFGNTEAFF
TGTGCCAGCAGTTTAACGTGGTTTGGGAACACTGAAGCTTTCTTT
>NA|TRBD1|TRBJ1-1|TRBV28
CASSWGQGNTEAFF
TGTGCCAGCAGTTGGGGACAGGGGAACACTGAAGCTTTCTTT
>NA|NA|TRBJ1-3|TRBV28
CASSGTPGNTIYF
TGTGCCAGCAGCGGGACGCCTGGAAACACCATATATTTT
>few|TRBD1|TRBJ2-7|TRBV4-1
CASSPTGGNYEQYF
TGCGCCAGCAGCCCGACAGGGGGCAATTACGAGCAGTACTTC
>NA|TRBD1|TRBJ1-5|TRBV4-1
CASSPRGLAEQPQHF
TGCGCCAGCAGCCCGAGGGGGCTGGCGGAGCAGCCCCAGCATTTT
>once|NA|TRBJ2-1|TRBV6-1
CASSEWGSGHNEQFF
TGTGCCAGCAGTGAATGGGGTAGCGGCCACAATGAGCAGTTCTTC
>NA|NA|TRBJ2-6|TRBV5-1
CASSPRIGANVLTF
TGCGCCAGCAGCCCCCGTATCGGGGCCAACGTCCTGACTTTC
>NA|TRBD2|TRBJ2-1|TRBV4-3
CASSQDRGASGIFRPEQFF
TGCGCCAGCAGCCAAGATCGGGGGGCTAGCGGGATTTTCAGGCCTGAGCAGTTCTTC
>many|NA|TRBJ2-7|TRBV6-6
CASSPGEVDEQYF
TGTGCCAGCAGCCCAGGAGAGGTCGACGAGCAGTACTTC
>NA|NA|TRBJ1-5|TRBV19
CASSENRVRGNQPQHF
TGTGCCAGTAGTGAGAACAGGGTGAGGGGCAATCAGCCCCAGCATTTT
>NA|NA|TRBJ1-4|TRBV4-2
CASSQAPIGDNEKLFF
TGTGCCAGCAGCCAAGCTCCTATCGGGGATAATGAAAAACTGTTTTTT
>NA|NA|TRBJ2-7|TRBV23-1
CANGRPSYEQYF
TGCGCCAACGGCAGACCTTCCTACGAGCAGTACTTC
>NA|NA|TRBJ2-5|TRBV5-1
CASSQRGETQYF
TGCGCCAGCAGCCAACGGGGAGAAACCCAGTACTTC
>few|NA|TRBJ1-2|TRBV28
CASSLGGAGVYGYTF
TGTGCCAGCAGTTTAGGAGGGGCGGGCGTCTATGGCTACACCTTC
>few|NA|TRBJ1-1|TRBV6-5
CASSPTGKGTEAFF
TGTGCCAGCAGCCCAACAGGGAAGGGCACTGAAGCTTTCTTT
>NA|TRBD1|TRBJ2-5|TRBV7-2
CASSWTRGLGETQYF
TGTGCCAGCAGCTGGACCAGGGGGCTCGGGGAGACCCAGTACTTC
>NA|TRBD1|TRBJ2-7|TRBV5-1
CASSDPGQGYEQYF
TGCGCCAGCAGCGACCCGGGACAGGGCTACGAGCAGTACTTC
>NA|NA|TRBJ2-2|TRBV18
CASSPVRAGELFF
TGTGCCAGCTCACCAGTAAGGGCCGGGGAGCTGTTTTTT
>once|NA|TRBJ1-1|TRBV19
CASSIVANTEAFF
TGTGCCAGTAGTATAGTTGCGAACACTGAAGCTTTCTTT
>NA|TRBD2|TRBJ2-7|TRBV4-2
CASSHGTSLSYEQYF
TGTGCCAGCAGCCATGGGACTAGCTTAAGCTACGAGCAGTACTTC
>NA|NA|TRBJ2-7|TRBV10-3
CAISESEEQYF
TGTGCCATCAGTGAGTCGGAAGAGCAGTACTTC
>few|TRBD1|TRBJ2-1|TRBV28
CASNDGGLEGAEQFF
TGTGCCAGCAACGACGGTGGACTTGAGGGGGCGGAGCAGTTCTTC
>NA|NA|TRBJ2-7|TRBV4-2
CASSQEAAATYEQYF
TGTGCCAGCAGCCAAGAGGCGGCAGCAACCTACGAGCAGTACTTC
>NA|TRBD1|TRBJ2-2|TRBV7-2
CASSLRGQPVPGELFF
TGTGCCAGCAGCTTAAGGGGACAGCCCGTCCCCGGGGAGCTGTTTTTT
>NA|NA|TRBJ1-4|TRBV10-3
CAISEPGRGEKLFF
TGTGCCATCAGTGAACCCGGACGGGGGGAAAAACTGTTTTTT
>NA|NA|TRBJ1-1|TRBV11-2
CASSPRVLSNTEAFF
TGTGCCAGCAGCCCCCGGGTCCTCTCAAACACTGAAGCTTTCTTT
>NA|TRBD2|TRBJ2-5|TRBV5-1
CASSLAGAETQYF
TGCGCCAGCAGCCTAGCGGGAGCAGAGACCCAGTACTTC
>NA|NA|TRBJ2-3|TRBV5-1
CASSFLGAGDTQYF
TGCGCCAGCAGCTTCCTGGGGGCCGGAGATACGCAGTATTTT
>NA|TRBD1|TRBJ2-3|TRBV5-1
CASSLNGQGTGDTQYF
TGCGCCAGCAGCTTAAACGGACAGGGAACGGGGGATACGCAGTATTTT
>NA|TRBD1|TRBJ1-1|TRBV6-5
CASSYPGQKAFF
TGTGCCAGCAGTTACCCGGGACAGAAAGCTTTCTTT
>once|NA|TRBJ1-3|TRBV28
CASSLRGTSGNTIYF
TGTGCCAGCAGTTTGCGGGGGACTTCTGGAAACACCATATATTTT
>NA|NA|TRBJ1-2|TRBV6-4
CASSYEGTNYGYTF
TGTGCCAGCAGTTACGAGGGGACGAACTATGGCTACACCTTC
>NA|NA|TRBJ1-6|TRBV19
CASSATRGSPLHF
TGTGCCAGTAGTGCGACTAGAGGTTCACCCCTCCACTTT
>NA|TRBD1|TRBJ2-2|TRBV28
CASSKWTGISGELFF
TGTGCCAGCAGTAAATGGACAGGGATTTCCGGGGAGCTGTTTTTT
>NA|TRBD1|TRBJ2-7|TRBV9
CASSGDRGPTYEQYF
TGTGCCAGCAGCGGGGACAGGGGACCTACCTACGAGCAGTACTTC
>NA|NA|TRBJ2-7|TRBV25-1
CASSDSGIPYEQYF
TGTGCCAGCAGTGACTCAGGGATCCCCTACGAGCAGTACTTC
>NA|TRBD1|TRBJ2-7|TRBV7-6
CASSLRTGGNYEQYF
TGTGCCAGCAGCTTAAGGACAGGGGGCAACTACGAGCAGTACTTC
>NA|TRBD2|TRBJ2-7|TRBV18
CASSPPFAGLAGTYEQYF
TGTGCCAGCTCCCCCCCGTTTGCCGGACTAGCGGGAACCTACGAGCAGTACTTC
>NA|NA|TRBJ1-4|TRBV11-2
CASSLEGGATNEKLFF
TGTGCCAGCAGCTTAGAAGGCGGGGCTACTAATGAAAAACTGTTTTTT
>few|NA|TRBJ2-6|TRBV4-1
CASSQESGIAGANVLTF
TGCGCCAGCAGCCAAGAGTCAGGGATAGCTGGGGCCAACGTCCTGACTTTC